This TCR beta chain stems from a study of cytomegalovirus exposure and HLA in healthy donors. Study observations and caveats: With high specificity and sensitivity, the classifier reportedly diagnosed cytomegalovirus status. Many donors carried some public TCRs, although rarity characterized most TCR sequences. The listing of some 170 TCR beta chains classed them as cytomegalovirus-associated.

In the case of this clone: Its matching antigen is unknown.

Generated by immunoSEQ multiplex PCR, the TCRdb table keeps only in-frame clones and is missing some. The sample lists about 75,000 clones, about 85% occurring once. This CDR3 has 12 residues. The V end was cut by 5 bases, the J end by 1 base, with 5 bases between. Germline assignment: CDR1 MDHEN and CDR2 SYDVKM. Sequences were obtained from PBMCs. V and J are TRBV28 and TRBJ2-5; D ambiguous. The TCR originated in a young man in good health and CMV-seronegative. CDR3 DNA sequence: TGTGCCAGCAGTATACTCCAAGAGACCCAGTACTTC. Its translation is CASSILQETQYF.